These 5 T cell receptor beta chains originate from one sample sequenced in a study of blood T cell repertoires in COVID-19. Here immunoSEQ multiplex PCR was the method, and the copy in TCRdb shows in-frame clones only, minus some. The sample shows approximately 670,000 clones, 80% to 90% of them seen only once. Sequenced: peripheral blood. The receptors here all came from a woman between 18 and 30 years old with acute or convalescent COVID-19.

The CDR3 region is CASGLSQTGGAGQPQHF. DNA of the CDR3: TGTGCTAGTGGTTTGTCCCAGACAGGGGGCGCAGGGCAGCCCCAGCATTTT. V gene TRBV12-5 combines with J gene TRBJ1-5; TRBD1 matches at 10 bases. Trimming removed 2 bases from V and 7 bases from J; junction bases left unmatched: 11. The CDR3 sequence is 17 residues long. Per germline, CDR1 LGHNT and CDR2 FRNRAP.

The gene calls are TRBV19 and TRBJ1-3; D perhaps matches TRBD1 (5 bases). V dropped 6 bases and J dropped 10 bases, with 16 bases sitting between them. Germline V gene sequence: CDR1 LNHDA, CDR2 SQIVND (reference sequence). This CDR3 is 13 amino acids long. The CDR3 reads CASRIRRGSTIYF. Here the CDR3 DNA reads TGTGCCAGTAGGATTCGGAGGGGATCTACCATATATTTT. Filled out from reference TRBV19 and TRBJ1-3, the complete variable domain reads DGGITQSPKYLFRKEGQNVTLSCEQNLNHDAMYWYRQDPGQGLRLIYYSQIVNDFQKGDIAEGYSVSREKKESFPLTVTSAQKNPTAFYLCASRIRRGSTIYFGEGSWLTVV.

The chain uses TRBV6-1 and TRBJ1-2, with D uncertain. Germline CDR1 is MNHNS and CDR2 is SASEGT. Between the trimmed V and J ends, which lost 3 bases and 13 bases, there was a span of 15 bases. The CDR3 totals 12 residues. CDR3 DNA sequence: TGTGCCAGCAGTGATAATTGGGAGGGTACCACCTTC. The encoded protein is CASSDNWEGTTF.

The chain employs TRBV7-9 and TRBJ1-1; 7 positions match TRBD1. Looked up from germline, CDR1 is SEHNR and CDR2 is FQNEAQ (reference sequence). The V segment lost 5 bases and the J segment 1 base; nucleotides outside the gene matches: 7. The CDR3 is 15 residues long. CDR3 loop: CASSPRQGSNTEAFF. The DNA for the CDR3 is TGTGCCAGCAGCCCCAGACAGGGCTCGAACACTGAAGCTTTCTTT.

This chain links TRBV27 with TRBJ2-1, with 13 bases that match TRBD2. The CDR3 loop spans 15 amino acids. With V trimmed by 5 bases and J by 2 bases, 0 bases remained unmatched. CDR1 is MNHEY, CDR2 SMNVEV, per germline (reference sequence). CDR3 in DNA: TGTGCCAGCAGTGGACTAGCGGGGGCCTACAATGAGCAGTTCTTC. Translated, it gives CASSGLAGAYNEQFF.